The clone carrying this T cell receptor (beta chain) occurred a few times. Antigen: not known. The CDR3 sequence is 18 residues long. V dropped 5 bases and J dropped 0 bases, with 20 bases sitting between them. Germline V lookup: CDR1 LNHDA, CDR2 SQIVND (reference sequence). These data belong to a study of cytomegalovirus exposure and HLA in healthy donors. Study results and caveats: Accurate prediction of HLA-A and HLA-B alleles (for most subjects) was reportedly achieved from TCR beta sequences. According to a later analysis, donors in an Asian-associated ancestry cluster reportedly had fewer N-insertions than the 666-donor mean.

Regarding donors, all were healthy bone marrow donors. Nominal health characterized the donors when sampled, though unrecorded immune exposures were likely. The PCR had 60 Vbeta and 13 Jbeta primers. The method was immunoSEQ multiplex PCR; TCRdb's version includes in-frame clones alone and lacks a portion of them. This sample has 130,000 to 150,000 clones; roughly 80% occur once, and the top ten carry 4% to 4.5%. The V and J genes are TRBV19 and TRBJ1-5, with D unresolved. Specimen: PBMCs. The sequence was collected from a woman aged 40 to 50 in good health and CMV-seropositive. The CDR3 nucleotides read TGTGCCAGTAGTGGAGATTACCGGGTCGGACTTAGCAATCAGCCCCAGCATTTT. It yields the protein CASSGDYRVGLSNQPQHF.